The 14 T cell receptor beta chains listed next were all sequenced from one sample in a study of cytomegalovirus exposure and HLA in healthy donors. The data were produced by immunoSEQ multiplex PCR, yet TCRdb's version contains in-frame clones alone and is incomplete. The sample includes about 64,000 clones, over 85% of them seen just once. The sequencing sample was made of PBMCs. These receptors were taken from a woman aged 18 to 35 in good health and CMV-seropositive.

The chain joins TRBV5-1 to TRBJ2-1; 13 bases agree with TRBD2. Looked up from germline, CDR1 is SGHRS and CDR2 is YFSETQ. The CDR3 runs 15 residues. Unmatched junction bases numbered 6, after V lost 4 bases and J lost 8 bases. CDR3: CASSPRLAGGHEQFF. The CDR3 nucleotides read TGCGCCAGCAGCCCCCGACTAGCGGGAGGTCATGAGCAGTTCTTC.

The chain uses TRBV9 and TRBJ2-5; 13 bases align to TRBD2. The CDR3 sequence is 17 residues long. Germline CDR1 and CDR2: SGDLS and YYNGEE. The V and J ends lost 2 bases and 1 base, in that order; junction bases with no gene match: 5. CDR3 in DNA: TGTGCCAGCAGCGTTGGACTAGCGGGGGACCTCCAAGAGACCCAGTACTTC. It codes for CASSVGLAGDLQETQYF.

The J gene is TRBJ1-5, the V gene TRBV4-1, with TRBD1 matching 7 bases. The CDR3 is 18 amino acids. Germline V lookup: CDR1 MGHRA, CDR2 YSYEKL. V shed 2 bases and J 1 base; nucleotides not matched to a gene: 11. DNA of the CDR3: TGCGCCAGCAGCCAACCCCTGAGAGGGGGCGGAAGCAATCAGCCCCAGCATTTT. This sequence encodes CASSQPLRGGGSNQPQHF.

The V gene is TRBV6-1, the J gene TRBJ2-3; D unresolved. The V end lost 8 bases, the J end lost 10 bases, and 16 bases lay between the germline ends. Looked up from germline, CDR1 is MNHNS and CDR2 is SASEGT. This CDR3 region has 12 residues. The CDR3 is CASGFGPASQYF. As DNA, the CDR3 is TGTGCCAGCGGGTTTGGGCCCGCTTCGCAGTATTTT.

The rearrangement joins TRBV11-3 to TRBJ2-1, with 7 bases identical to TRBD1. J was trimmed by 4 bases and V by 4 bases; bases with no gene match: 10. Per the germline V gene, CDR1 is SGHNT and CDR2 is YENEEA. The CDR3 is made up of 16 amino acids. The CDR3 DNA sequence: TGTGCCAGCAGCTATACCGGGACAGCGACTTACAATGAGCAGTTCTTC. Protein: CASSYTGTATYNEQFF.

The V call is TRBV4-2, the J call TRBJ2-1; D remains unclear. The V gene's germline CDR1 is LGHNA and CDR2 YNFKEQ. The CDR3 loop spans 15 amino acids. V was clipped by 1 base and J by 8 bases, with 15 bases between them. The CDR3 DNA reads TGTGCCAGCAGCCAAGTTTTCCGAGTAGAGTATGAGCAGTTCTTC. It translates to CASSQVFRVEYEQFF.

The sample holds one count of this clone. V gene TRBV2 combines with J gene TRBJ1-4, with TRBD1 identical over 8 bases. The junction had 4 bases not matched to a gene; V was cut back by 6 bases and J by 4 bases. Germline CDR1 SNHLY, CDR2 FYNNEI. The CDR3 has 14 residues. CDR3 sequence (DNA): TGTGCCAGCAGGCAGGGGGCGGGTAATGAAAAACTGTTTTTT. Its translation: CASRQGAGNEKLFF.

This chain links TRBV19 with TRBJ2-5, with 7 bases lining up with TRBD1. The CDR3 runs 13 residues. Trimming cost V 6 bases and J 4 bases; bases outside gene matches: 5. The germline V gene encodes CDR1 LNHDA and CDR2 SQIVND (reference sequence). Here the CDR3 DNA reads TGTGCCAGTAGAAAGACAGGGACAGAGACCCAGTACTTC. This codes for CASRKTGTETQYF. The entire variable domain, with the rest obtained from reference TRBV19 and TRBJ2-5, is as follows: DGGITQSPKYLFRKEGQNVTLSCEQNLNHDAMYWYRQDPGQGLRLIYYSQIVNDFQKGDIAEGYSVSREKKESFPLTVTSAQKNPTAFYLCASRKTGTETQYFGPGTRLLVL.

The chain combines TRBV6-4 with TRBJ2-2; the D gene is possibly TRBD1 (5 bases). V gave up 4 bases and J gave up 3 bases, with 18 bases separating them. Germline V gives CDR1 MRHNA, CDR2 SNTAGT. This CDR3 has 17 amino acids. Here the CDR3 reads CASSVSSSGYDTGELFF. The CDR3 bases are TGTGCCAGCAGTGTTTCCTCGTCAGGGTATGACACCGGGGAGCTGTTTTTT.

V usage is TRBV28 and J usage is TRBJ1-5, with TRBD1 as a possible D gene (5 bases). The CDR3 contains 14 residues. The germline CDR1 and CDR2 sequences are MDHEN and SYDVKM. V lost 6 bases and J 7 bases, leaving 16 bases between the germline ends. CDR3 sequence (DNA): TGTGCCAGCAGCTCCGTTGGGGGGGGACAGCCCCAGCATTTT. Translating gives CASSSVGGGQPQHF.

On this clone: Other DNA sequences of this sample code for an identical CDR3. The J gene is TRBJ1-2, the V gene TRBV5-1; tentatively, D is TRBD1 (6 bases). The CDR3 spans 13 residues. Trimming stripped 3 bases from V and 3 bases from J, with 9 bases between. CDR1 SGHRS and CDR2 YFSETQ come from the germline V gene. CDR3 sequence: CASSSQGDYGYTF. CDR3 sequence (DNA): TGCGCCAGCAGCTCACAGGGAGACTATGGCTACACCTTC.

The count of this clone is one. The rearrangement uses TRBV6-6 and TRBJ1-1; D is perhaps TRBD1 (5 bases). CDR3 size: 12 residues. Germline V gene data show CDR1 as MNHNY and CDR2 as SVGAGI (reference sequence). Trimming removed 6 bases from V and 7 bases from J, with 12 bases in between. As DNA, the CDR3 is TGTGCCAGCAGCCAGGGTAAGGATGAAGCTTTCTTT. Translation: CASSQGKDEAFF.

The chain carries TRBV13 and TRBJ2-6; 8 nucleotides match TRBD1. The CDR3 is made up of 18 amino acids. The J segment lost 1 base and the V segment lost 2 bases, leaving 7 bases of the junction unmatched. Germline values: CDR1 PRHDT, CDR2 FYEKMQ (reference sequence). CDR3 bases: TGTGCCAGCAGCTTATTTGGGACAGGACTGTCTGGGGCCAACGTCCTGACTTTC. Translation: CASSLFGTGLSGANVLTF.

The chain uses TRBV27 and TRBJ1-4; D possibly corresponds to TRBD1 (5 bases). V shed 9 bases and J shed 2 bases, with 16 bases lying between them. Germline V gene lookup returns CDR1 MNHEY and CDR2 SMNVEV (reference sequence). The CDR3 consists of 15 residues. CDR3 DNA: TGTGCCAGGTCCGACGGGGGTGGTACTAATGAAAAACTGTTTTTT. This gives the protein CARSDGGGTNEKLFF.